Listed below are T cell receptor beta chains from one sample, sequenced in a study of blood T cell repertoires in COVID-19. Assay used: immunoSEQ multiplex PCR; TCRdb lists only in-frame clones, some missing. The repertoire holds 240,000 or so clones, with 86% as singletons. Sequencing was carried out using peripheral blood. The receptors here all came from a man of 80 years or more with acute or convalescent COVID-19. CDR3s include the opening cysteine and the closing phenylalanine or tryptophan. The D gene is left open where the match is weak. Not every row has a clone size; where given, it reads once, few, many or a size class.

cdr3_nt: TGTGCCAGCAGCGCCGTAGACACGGGACTAGCGGGAGGGGGGCAGTACTTC
cdr3_aa: CASSAVDTGLAGGGQYF
j_call: TRBJ2-7
v_call: TRBV9
clone_size: NA
d_call: TRBD2

cdr3_nt: TGTGCCAGCAGCCCGCTGGGGAGGAGCACAGATACGCAGTATTTT
cdr3_aa: CASSPLGRSTDTQYF
j_call: TRBJ2-3
v_call: TRBV14
clone_size: NA
d_call: NA

cdr3_nt: TGTGCCAGCAGTTGGGGGGACGGCACCTACGAGCAGTACTTC
cdr3_aa: CASSWGDGTYEQYF
j_call: TRBJ2-7
v_call: TRBV28
clone_size: NA
d_call: NA

cdr3_nt: TGTGCCAGCAGCCCGGGACTTACCAGCTCTGGGGCCAACGTCCTGACTTTC
cdr3_aa: CASSPGLTSSGANVLTF
j_call: TRBJ2-6
v_call: TRBV5-4
clone_size: NA
d_call: NA

cdr3_nt: TGTGCCAGCTCACTAACGAGGAGGGACACTGAAGCTTTCTTT
cdr3_aa: CASSLTRRDTEAFF
j_call: TRBJ1-1
v_call: TRBV18
clone_size: NA
d_call: NA

cdr3_nt: TGCGCCAGCAGCTTAACAGGGGGCCAAGGAAACACCATATATTTT
cdr3_aa: CASSLTGGQGNTIYF
j_call: TRBJ1-3
v_call: TRBV5-1
clone_size: NA
d_call: TRBD1

cdr3_nt: TGTGCCAGTAGTAGCAGGGGGCCAGTCCATGAGCAGTTCTTC
cdr3_aa: CASSSRGPVHEQFF
j_call: TRBJ2-1
v_call: TRBV19
clone_size: NA
d_call: TRBD1

cdr3_nt: TGTGCCAGCAGAAAGACAGGGGGCAGTGAAAAACTGTTTTTT
cdr3_aa: CASRKTGGSEKLFF
j_call: TRBJ1-4
v_call: TRBV6-5
clone_size: once
d_call: TRBD1

cdr3_nt: TGTGCCAGTACTCGGACAGTAACTAACTATGGCTACACCTTC
cdr3_aa: CASTRTVTNYGYTF
j_call: TRBJ1-2
v_call: TRBV19
clone_size: NA
d_call: NA

cdr3_nt: TGCAGCGTTGTACTAGCGGGAGAGACCCAGTACTTC
cdr3_aa: CSVVLAGETQYF
j_call: TRBJ2-5
v_call: TRBV29-1
clone_size: NA
d_call: TRBD2

cdr3_nt: TGTGCCACCCAAATCGCTATGAACACTGAAGCTTTCTTT
cdr3_aa: CATQIAMNTEAFF
j_call: TRBJ1-1
v_call: TRBV2
clone_size: once
d_call: NA

cdr3_nt: TGTGCCAGCAGTTCTCTTGGACTAGCGGGGGTCTACGAGCAGTACTTC
cdr3_aa: CASSSLGLAGVYEQYF
j_call: TRBJ2-7
v_call: TRBV28
clone_size: NA
d_call: TRBD2

cdr3_nt: TGTGCCAGCAACCTCGAGGGGGGGCAAGGGCAGCCCCAGCATTTT
cdr3_aa: CASNLEGGQGQPQHF
j_call: TRBJ1-5
v_call: TRBV5-8
clone_size: NA
d_call: NA

cdr3_nt: TGTGCCACCTCGCCCGGGACAGGGGGCATTTTTAGTGCAGATACGCAGTATTTT
cdr3_aa: CATSPGTGGIFSADTQYF
j_call: TRBJ2-3
v_call: TRBV27
clone_size: many
d_call: TRBD1

cdr3_nt: TGTGCCAGCAGCTTAACTCGACAGGGGGCGCATCAGCCCCAGCATTTT
cdr3_aa: CASSLTRQGAHQPQHF
j_call: TRBJ1-5
v_call: TRBV7-9
clone_size: few
d_call: TRBD1

cdr3_nt: TGTGCCATCAGTGAGGCCCTGAGCTACGAGCAGTACTTC
cdr3_aa: CAISEALSYEQYF
j_call: TRBJ2-7
v_call: TRBV10-3
clone_size: NA
d_call: NA

cdr3_nt: TGTGCCAGCAGCACCCGACTAGCGGAGAGGACAGATACGCAGTATTTT
cdr3_aa: CASSTRLAERTDTQYF
j_call: TRBJ2-3
v_call: TRBV9
clone_size: NA
d_call: TRBD2

cdr3_nt: TGTGCCAGCAGTTTTACAGGGACCGTCGGGGAGCTGTTTTTT
cdr3_aa: CASSFTGTVGELFF
j_call: TRBJ2-2
v_call: TRBV6-5
clone_size: NA
d_call: NA

cdr3_nt: TGTGCCAGCAGTAACAGGGGATCTGGCGCAGATACGCAGTATTTT
cdr3_aa: CASSNRGSGADTQYF
j_call: TRBJ2-3
v_call: TRBV28
clone_size: NA
d_call: TRBD1

cdr3_nt: TGCGCCAGCAGCCCCCAGCCAGGGGGAACTAATGAAAAACTGTTTTTT
cdr3_aa: CASSPQPGGTNEKLFF
j_call: TRBJ1-4
v_call: TRBV5-1
clone_size: NA
d_call: TRBD1

cdr3_nt: TGTGCCAGCGGCCGGGACAGGATTAATAGCAATCAGCCCCAGCATTTT
cdr3_aa: CASGRDRINSNQPQHF
j_call: TRBJ1-5
v_call: TRBV28
clone_size: NA
d_call: TRBD1

cdr3_nt: TGTGCCAGCAGCCTGGGGGGGTCCCCTGAAGCTTTCTTT
cdr3_aa: CASSLGGSPEAFF
j_call: TRBJ1-1
v_call: TRBV28
clone_size: NA
d_call: NA

cdr3_nt: TGTGCCAGCAGCTTCGGAGAAAATAGCAATCAGCCCCAGCATTTT
cdr3_aa: CASSFGENSNQPQHF
j_call: TRBJ1-5
v_call: TRBV7-9
clone_size: NA
d_call: NA

cdr3_nt: TGTGCCAGCAGTCCGGACAGGGCCGGCAATCAGCCCCAGCATTTT
cdr3_aa: CASSPDRAGNQPQHF
j_call: TRBJ1-5
v_call: TRBV6-5
clone_size: NA
d_call: TRBD1

cdr3_nt: TGTGCCAGCAGCTTGGAAGGCGGGGGGGCCGGGAAGACCCAGTACTTC
cdr3_aa: CASSLEGGGAGKTQYF
j_call: TRBJ2-5
v_call: TRBV5-4
clone_size: once
d_call: TRBD2

cdr3_nt: TGCGCCAGCAGCTTTAGGGAGAAGAACACTGAAGCTTTCTTT
cdr3_aa: CASSFREKNTEAFF
j_call: TRBJ1-1
v_call: TRBV5-1
clone_size: NA
d_call: NA

cdr3_nt: TGTGCCAGCAGCGCGGGACAGGCCTCCTACGAGCAGTACTTC
cdr3_aa: CASSAGQASYEQYF
j_call: TRBJ2-7
v_call: TRBV3-1/TRBV3-2
clone_size: NA
d_call: TRBD1

cdr3_nt: TGTGCCAGCAGCATGGGGGGCTCCTACGAGCAGTACTTC
cdr3_aa: CASSMGGSYEQYF
j_call: TRBJ2-7
v_call: TRBV7-9
clone_size: NA
d_call: NA

cdr3_nt: TGTGCCAGCAGTTACTACGGGGGGGCGGGCACCTTC
cdr3_aa: CASSYYGGAGTF
j_call: TRBJ1-2
v_call: TRBV6-5
clone_size: NA
d_call: NA

cdr3_nt: TGTGCCAGCAGCCAAGATGGGAGGATACTTGAAGCTTTCTTT
cdr3_aa: CASSQDGRILEAFF
j_call: TRBJ1-1
v_call: TRBV3-1/TRBV3-2
clone_size: once
d_call: NA

cdr3_nt: TGCGCCAGCAGCCCCGGGACAGGAGTTTATGGCTACACCTTC
cdr3_aa: CASSPGTGVYGYTF
j_call: TRBJ1-2
v_call: TRBV5-1
clone_size: NA
d_call: TRBD1

cdr3_nt: TGTGCCGGGTCCAACCCCTATCTTGACAGTTCCCATAGCAATCAGCCCCAGCATTTT
cdr3_aa: CAGSNPYLDSSHSNQPQHF
j_call: TRBJ1-5
v_call: TRBV21-1
clone_size: NA
d_call: NA

cdr3_nt: TGTGCCGGCCGGGACAGCCTCTATGGCTACACCTTC
cdr3_aa: CAGRDSLYGYTF
j_call: TRBJ1-2
v_call: TRBV6-5
clone_size: once
d_call: TRBD1

cdr3_nt: TGTGCCAGCAGCGATTACAGGGGTTATAGCAATCAGCCCCAGCATTTT
cdr3_aa: CASSDYRGYSNQPQHF
j_call: TRBJ1-5
v_call: TRBV7-9
clone_size: NA
d_call: TRBD1

cdr3_nt: TGTGCCAGCAGCGTAGAGGGGGACACTGAAGCTTTCTTT
cdr3_aa: CASSVEGDTEAFF
j_call: TRBJ1-1
v_call: TRBV9
clone_size: NA
d_call: NA

cdr3_nt: TGTGCCAGCAGCCTTACGTCGGGGATGAATGAGCAGTTCTTC
cdr3_aa: CASSLTSGMNEQFF
j_call: TRBJ2-1
v_call: TRBV3-1/TRBV3-2
clone_size: NA
d_call: NA

cdr3_nt: TGTGCCAGCAGCCGATCAGGGGCTAGCGGGAGAACAGATACGCAGTATTTT
cdr3_aa: CASSRSGASGRTDTQYF
j_call: TRBJ2-3
v_call: TRBV6-6
clone_size: NA
d_call: TRBD2

cdr3_nt: TGTGCCAGCAGAAGCCCCGGGGGTAATTCACCCCTCCACTTT
cdr3_aa: CASRSPGGNSPLHF
j_call: TRBJ1-6
v_call: TRBV5-4
clone_size: few
d_call: NA

cdr3_nt: TGCGCCAGCAGAGGTCTAGCGGGAGCCCCAGATACGCAGTATTTT
cdr3_aa: CASRGLAGAPDTQYF
j_call: TRBJ2-3
v_call: TRBV5-1
clone_size: NA
d_call: TRBD2